This passage covers 27 T cell receptor beta chains from one sample sequenced in a study of spatial heterogeneity in lung cancer. MiXCR, applied by TCRdb to the 5' RACE reads, yields one record per CDR3 protein. This sample carries about 90,000 distinct CDR3 sequences, over 8.5% of them seen once, and the ten largest clones take around 7%. Time point given: sample taken at primary tumor resection. Whole RNA obtained from tumor, nontumor lung or frozen PBMC underwent sequencing without sorting. Sample: PBMCs, taken at surgery. These receptors were taken from a male donor with early-stage non-small cell lung cancer.

This clonotype was recorded many times. The rearrangement links TRBV30 to TRBJ1-4; D uncertain. There are 14 residues in the CDR3. Trimming stripped 1 base from V and 7 bases from J, with 13 bases between. CDR1 is GTSNPN and CDR2 is SVGIG in the germline V gene (reference sequence). The CDR3 DNA follows: TGTGCCTGGAGTGCAGCTAGGTGGAGTGAAAAACTGTTTTTT. Amino acid sequence: CAWSAARWSEKLFF.

This clonotype was detected ten times or more. The rearrangement joins TRBV10-2 to TRBJ1-1; D is perhaps TRBD1 (6 bases). Germline lookup yields CDR1 WSHSY and CDR2 SAAADI. This CDR3 has 14 residues. Trimming took off 2 bases at V and 1 base at J, with 8 bases between the two ends. CDR3 DNA sequence: TGCGCCAGCAGTGAGCGGGGGCCGAACACTGAAGCTTTCTTT. Its protein product is CASSERGPNTEAFF.

The table lists this clonotype with many counts. CDR3 in amino acids: CASSLDGPGKAFF. In DNA form, the CDR3 reads TGCGCCAGCAGCTTGGATGGGCCGGGGAAAGCTTTCTTT. The gene calls are TRBV5-1 and TRBJ1-1; unclear D gene. This CDR3 comprises 13 residues. V was trimmed by 0 bases and J by 9 bases, leaving 12 bases between them. CDR1 and CDR2 (germline): SGHRS, YFSETQ.

The table lists this clonotype with many counts. The chain couples TRBV4-2 to TRBJ2-3; no firm D call. Germline V gene sequence: CDR1 LGHNA, CDR2 YNFKEQ. CDR3 length: 13 amino acids. The germline V and J ends were trimmed by 6 bases and 1 base, with 8 bases remaining between them. CDR3 sequence (DNA): TGTGCCAGCAGTCTTACTCGCACAGATACGCAGTATTTT. The encoded protein is CASSLTRTDTQYF.

The table lists this clonotype with many counts. The chain has TRBV12-3 or TRBV12-4 and TRBJ1-5; D possibly corresponds to TRBD1 (6 bases). Trimming took off 5 bases at V and 0 bases at J, with 11 bases between the two ends. The CDR3 has 15 residues. The CDR3 bases are TGTGCCAGCAGTCCACAGGGACATAGCAATCAGCCCCAGCATTTT. Encoded protein: CASSPQGHSNQPQHF.

This chain connects TRBV7-2 to TRBJ2-3, with D maybe TRBD2 (5 bases). This CDR3 region has 14 residues. Trimming left V 5 bases short and J 1 base short, with 10 bases between. The germline V gene has CDR1 SGHTA and CDR2 FQGNSA. This CDR3 is CASSVDSGTDTQYF. In DNA form, the CDR3 reads TGTGCCAGCAGCGTCGATAGCGGCACAGATACGCAGTATTTT. Filled out from reference TRBV7-2 and TRBJ2-3, the complete variable domain reads GAGVSQSPSNKVTEKGKDVELRCDPISGHTALYWYRQSLGQGLEFLIYFQGNSAPDKSGLPSDRFSAERTGGSVSTLTIQRTQQEDSAVYLCASSVDSGTDTQYFGPGTRLTVL.

This clonotype occurred a few times. This sequence joins TRBV20-1 and TRBJ2-2; D remains unclear. This CDR3 comprises 13 residues. Trimming removed 2 bases at V and 0 bases at J, with 4 bases between. The germline CDR1 and CDR2 sequences are DFQATT and SNEGSKA (reference sequence). The CDR3 nucleotides read TGCAGTGCTAGAAACCCGAACACCGGGGAGCTGTTTTTT. Translated: CSARNPNTGELFF.

This clonotype was counted at least ten times. The chain joins TRBV5-1 to TRBJ2-5; the match to TRBD1 covers 12 bases. V lost 4 bases and J lost 5; bases outside the gene matches: 3. The CDR3 spans 14 residues. CDR1 and CDR2 (germline): SGHRS, YFSETQ. CDR3 bases: TGCGCCAGCAGCGGGACAGGGGGCGCCGAGACCCAGTACTTC. Its protein product is CASSGTGGAETQYF.

This clonotype turned up a few times. The rearrangement joins TRBV28 to TRBJ2-1, with D perhaps TRBD1 or TRBD2 (6 bases each). Germline V CDR1 and CDR2: MDHEN, SYDVKM. This CDR3 comprises 16 residues. With 3 bases removed from V and 2 bases from J, the gap between germline ends came to 14 bases. CDR3 residues: CASSFGGRDTYNEQFF. The CDR3 DNA is TGTGCCAGCAGTTTCGGGGGCCGGGACACCTACAATGAGCAGTTCTTC.

The chain uses TRBV12-3 or TRBV12-4 and TRBJ2-5, with TRBD1 identical over 11 bases. CDR3 length equals 15 residues. J was trimmed by 4 bases and V by 4 bases; bases with no gene match: 5. The CDR3 sequence: CASSSGQGAVETQYF. CDR3 nucleotides: TGTGCCAGCAGTTCCGGACAGGGGGCCGTAGAGACCCAGTACTTC.

The sample holds many counts of this clonotype. The V gene is TRBV19, the J gene TRBJ2-3; 8 bases map to TRBD2. CDR3 length equals 16 residues. The germline V gene encodes CDR1 LNHDA and CDR2 SQIVND (reference sequence). The J segment lost 1 base and the V segment lost 5 bases, leaving 8 bases of the junction unmatched. CDR3 protein: CASSLLTSDGTDTQYF. CDR3 sequence (DNA): TGTGCCAGTAGTCTCCTGACTAGCGATGGCACAGATACGCAGTATTTT.

This clonotype was observed many times. This chain connects TRBV6-5 to TRBJ2-7, with D hard to call. The V end lost 0 bases, the J end lost 2 bases, and 11 bases lay between the germline ends. The germline V gene has CDR1 MNHEY and CDR2 SVGAGI. The CDR3 is 15 amino acids. The DNA for the CDR3 is TGTGCCAGCAGTTACTCGAGTCCCTACCCCTACGAGCAGTACTTC. This encodes CASSYSSPYPYEQYF.

This clonotype came up many times. This chain connects TRBV2 to TRBJ1-3; possibly TRBD1 for D (6 bases). Germline CDR1 is SNHLY and CDR2 is FYNNEI. CDR3 length equals 13 residues. With 9 bases removed from V and 0 bases from J, the gap between germline ends came to 9 bases. DNA for the CDR3: TGTGCCAGTAGGGGGAGCTCTGGAAACACCATATATTTT. Translated, it gives CASRGSSGNTIYF.

This clonotype has a count of ten or more. The genes are TRBV29-1 and TRBJ1-5; TRBD1 agrees at 9 bases. The CDR3 has 13 amino acids. Trimming removed 7 bases from V and 4 bases from J; junction bases left unmatched: 5. Looked up from germline, CDR1 is SQVTM and CDR2 is ANQGSEA. The CDR3 loop reads CSGGTGRNQPQHF. The CDR3 DNA follows: TGCAGCGGTGGGACAGGGAGGAATCAGCCCCAGCATTTT.

The rearrangement joins TRBV27 to TRBJ1-4, with D unresolved. Trimming stripped 3 bases from V and 0 bases from J, with 8 bases between. Germline V gene lookup returns CDR1 MNHEY and CDR2 SMNVEV (reference sequence). This CDR3 has 15 residues. The CDR3 reads CASSLFSATNEKLFF. In DNA, the CDR3 is TGTGCCAGCAGTTTGTTTAGTGCAACTAATGAAAAACTGTTTTTT.

This clonotype was picked up many times. V gene TRBV29-1 combines with J gene TRBJ2-3; D not resolved. The germline gives CDR1 SQVTM, CDR2 ANQGSEA. Trimming pared 1 base from V and 4 bases from J, leaving 18 bases between. CDR3 size: 16 residues. The CDR3 protein is CSVEGSGRDGPDTQYF. The CDR3 DNA reads TGCAGCGTTGAAGGATCGGGCAGAGACGGGCCAGATACGCAGTATTTT.

This clonotype was recorded many times. The chain couples TRBV29-1 to TRBJ1-1; D is ambiguous. The V end lost 6 bases, the J end lost 6 bases, and 14 bases lay between the germline ends. The CDR3 consists of 12 residues. Germline CDR1 and CDR2: SQVTM and ANQGSEA. As DNA, the CDR3 is TGCAGCGTACTGGGTTTTATGCCTGAAGCTTTCTTT. The encoded protein is CSVLGFMPEAFF. Full variable domain (outside the CDR3, taken from reference TRBV29-1 and TRBJ1-1): SAVISQKPSRDICQRGTSLTIQCQVDSQVTMMFWYRQQPGQSLTLIATANQGSEATYESGFVIDKFPISRPNLTFSTLTVSNMSPEDSSIYLCSVLGFMPEAFFGQGTRLTVV.

This clonotype was recorded at least ten times. The DNA is left out, because the CDR3 cannot be placed on it with certainty; the CDR3 is given as TCRdb lists it. The gene calls are TRBV7-5 and TRBJ1-1. TRBV7-5 is a documented pseudogene. The CDR3 sequence runs 17 residues, both termini included. The CDR3 region is CISVSEAWRHPNTEAFF.

This clonotype was picked up many times. The CDR3 DNA sequence: TGTGCCTCCGCAGACTTCACCCACTACGAGCAGTACTTC. It is translated as CASADFTHYEQYF. The V gene is TRBV10-3, the J gene TRBJ2-7; D not resolved. V gave up 11 bases and J gave up 3 bases, with 17 bases separating them. The V gene's germline CDR1 is ENHRY and CDR2 SYGVKD. CDR3 length: 13 amino acids.

This clonotype occurred a few times. The genes are TRBV9 and TRBJ2-2, with D perhaps matching TRBD1 (5 bases). V gave up 0 bases and J gave up 4 bases, with 16 bases separating them. Germline V gene lookup returns CDR1 SGDLS and CDR2 YYNGEE. This CDR3 region has 17 residues. CDR3 residues: CASSVAGAGSGTGELFF. The CDR3 nucleotides are TGTGCCAGCAGCGTAGCTGGAGCAGGGTCGGGCACCGGGGAGCTGTTTTTT.

This clonotype was detected a few times. V is TRBV20-1 and J is TRBJ2-3, with D perhaps assigned TRBD1 or TRBD2 (5 bases each). Trimming cost V 5 bases and J 1 base, with 13 bases left between them. Germline CDR1 is DFQATT and CDR2 is SNEGSKA (reference sequence). The CDR3 extends over 14 amino acids. CDR3 loop: CSAGGRIGTDTQYF. The CDR3, as DNA: TGCAGTGCTGGGGGTAGGATTGGCACAGATACGCAGTATTTT.

This clonotype was picked up many times. CDR3 residues: CSAREGVTSGNTIYF. The CDR3 DNA sequence: TGCAGTGCTAGAGAGGGCGTAACCTCTGGAAACACCATATATTTT. This sequence joins TRBV20-1 and TRBJ1-3, with D unclear. V lost 0 bases to trimming and J lost 0 bases, with 9 bases between them. CDR1 and CDR2 (germline): DFQATT, SNEGSKA (reference sequence). The CDR3 sequence is 15 residues long.

The table lists this clonotype with many counts. This chain joins TRBV18 and TRBJ1-1; D ambiguous. The CDR3 is 13 residues long. Trimming shortened V by 2 bases and J by 4 bases, and 8 bases separated the two germline ends. From germline, CDR1 is KGHSH and CDR2 LQKENI. The chain's CDR3 is CASSPTGATEAFF. The DNA for the CDR3 is TGTGCCAGCTCACCAACCGGAGCCACTGAAGCTTTCTTT.

This clonotype was seen ten or more times. The genes are TRBV28 and TRBJ1-1; 7 bases fit TRBD1. V was pared by 3 bases and J by 5 bases, with 6 bases of the junction left unmatched. There are 14 residues in the CDR3. CDR1 and CDR2 (germline): MDHEN, SYDVKM. In DNA, the CDR3 is TGTGCCAGCAGTTTTGGCAGGGGGTGGACTGAAGCTTTCTTT. Translating gives CASSFGRGWTEAFF. The full variable domain, in which reference TRBV28 and TRBJ1-1 provide the parts outside the CDR3, is DVKVTQSSRYLVKRTGEKVFLECVQDMDHENMFWYRQDPGLGLRLIYFSYDVKMKEKGDIPEGYSVSREKKERFSLILESASTNQTSMYLCASSFGRGWTEAFFGQGTRLTVV.

This clonotype was observed a few times. This chain joins TRBV6-1 and TRBJ1-2; D remains ambiguous. Trimming cost V 5 bases and J 7 bases, with 17 bases left between them. This CDR3 contains 14 residues. Germline lookup yields CDR1 MNHNS and CDR2 SASEGT. CDR3 DNA: TGTGCCAGCAGTTCCCGGTCAAAGGGATCTGGCTACACCTTC. This translates into CASSSRSKGSGYTF.

This clonotype was found a few times. This chain connects TRBV6-5 to TRBJ1-1; the D gene is possibly TRBD1 (6 bases). The CDR3 runs to 14 residues. Germline loops: CDR1 MNHEY, CDR2 SVGAGI. V lost 2 bases, J lost 4 bases, and 11 bases lay in between. CDR3 DNA: TGTGCCAGCAGTTACGGGGGCATGGGCACTGAAGCTTTCTTT. Translation: CASSYGGMGTEAFF.

The chain recombines TRBV20-1 with TRBJ1-5; no firm D call. The ends were cut back, 3 bases at V and 5 bases at J, with 14 bases in the middle. CDR1 and CDR2 from the germline V gene are DFQATT and SNEGSKA (reference sequence). CDR3 length: 14 residues. The DNA for the CDR3 is TGCAGTGCTAGGGGCCCCCGGACGGATCAGCCCCAGCATTTT. Encoded protein: CSARGPRTDQPQHF.